One T cell receptor beta chain is described in this entry. Its specificity is unknown. This entry is derived from a study of PD-L1 blockade in urothelial cancer. Study-wide background: Twenty-five of the 29 patients were men with bladder-origin urothelial cancer.

The CDR3 extends over 14 amino acids. The V segment lost 5 bases and the J segment 6 bases; nucleotides outside the gene matches: 9. The germline gives CDR1 SGHVS, CDR2 FNYEAQ. General observations from the study: Tumor-linked clones in blood grew more by 3 weeks in durable-benefit patients.

The method was immunoSEQ multiplex PCR; TCRdb's version includes in-frame clones alone and lacks a portion of them. The sample holds tens of thousands of clones, about 79% seen once. The chain carries TRBV7-6 and TRBJ1-1; 7 nucleotides align to TRBD1. The sample in question was PBMCs, obtained around atezolizumab (anti-PD-L1) treatment. This sequence was found in a man between 60 and 75 years old with urothelial cancer. Here the CDR3 DNA reads TGTGCCAGCAGCGTCGGGACAGCCAGCCCTGAAGCTTTCTTT. Its protein product is CASSVGTASPEAFF.